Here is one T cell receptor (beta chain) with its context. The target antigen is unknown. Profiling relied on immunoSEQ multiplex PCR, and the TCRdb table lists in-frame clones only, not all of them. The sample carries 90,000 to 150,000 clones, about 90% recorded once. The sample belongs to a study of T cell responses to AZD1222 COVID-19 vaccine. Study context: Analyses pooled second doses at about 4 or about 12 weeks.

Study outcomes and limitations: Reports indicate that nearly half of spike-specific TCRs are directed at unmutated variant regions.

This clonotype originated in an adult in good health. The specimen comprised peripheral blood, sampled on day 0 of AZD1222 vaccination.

Written as DNA, the CDR3 is TGTGCCAGCAGCCAGTGGACTAGCGGAAACAATGAGCAGTTCTTC. Protein sequence: CASSQWTSGNNEQFF. This chain links TRBV4-2 with TRBJ2-1; 10 positions agree with TRBD2. Germline assignment: CDR1 LGHNA and CDR2 YNFKEQ. Trimming removed 3 bases from V and 5 bases from J; junction bases left unmatched: 4. The CDR3 is 15 amino acids.